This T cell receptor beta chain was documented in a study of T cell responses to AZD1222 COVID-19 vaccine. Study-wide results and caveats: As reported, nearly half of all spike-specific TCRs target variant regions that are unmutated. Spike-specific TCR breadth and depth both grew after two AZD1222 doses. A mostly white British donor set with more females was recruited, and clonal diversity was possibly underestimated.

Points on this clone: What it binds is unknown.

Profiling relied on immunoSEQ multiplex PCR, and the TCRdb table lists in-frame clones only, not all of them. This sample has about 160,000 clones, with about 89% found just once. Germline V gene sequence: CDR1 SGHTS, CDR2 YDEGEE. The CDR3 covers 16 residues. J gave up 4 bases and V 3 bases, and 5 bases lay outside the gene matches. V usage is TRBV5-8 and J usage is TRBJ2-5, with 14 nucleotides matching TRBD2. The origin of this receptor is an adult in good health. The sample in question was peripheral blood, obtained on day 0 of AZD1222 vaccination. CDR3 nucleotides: TGTGCCAGCAGCTCCGGGACTAGCGGGAGTGGAGAGACCCAGTACTTC. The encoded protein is CASSSGTSGSGETQYF. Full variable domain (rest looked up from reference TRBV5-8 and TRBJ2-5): EAGVTQSPTHLIKTRGQQATLRCSPISGHTSVYWYQQALGLGLQFLLWYDEGEERNRGNFPPRFSGRQFPNYSSELNVNALELEDSALYLCASSSGTSGSGETQYFGPGTRLLVL.